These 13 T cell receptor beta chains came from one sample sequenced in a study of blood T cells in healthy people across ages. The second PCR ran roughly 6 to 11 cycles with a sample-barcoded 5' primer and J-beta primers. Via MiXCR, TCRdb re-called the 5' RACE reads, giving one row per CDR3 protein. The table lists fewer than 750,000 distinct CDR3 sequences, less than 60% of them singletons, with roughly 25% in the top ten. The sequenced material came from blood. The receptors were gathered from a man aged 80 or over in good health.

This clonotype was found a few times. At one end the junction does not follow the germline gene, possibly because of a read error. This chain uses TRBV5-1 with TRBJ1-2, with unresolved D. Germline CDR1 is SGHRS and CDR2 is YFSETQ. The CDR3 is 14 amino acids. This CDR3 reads CASSQGQANYGYTF. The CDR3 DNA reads TGTGCCAGCAGCCAAGGCCAGGCGAACTATGGCTACACCTTC.

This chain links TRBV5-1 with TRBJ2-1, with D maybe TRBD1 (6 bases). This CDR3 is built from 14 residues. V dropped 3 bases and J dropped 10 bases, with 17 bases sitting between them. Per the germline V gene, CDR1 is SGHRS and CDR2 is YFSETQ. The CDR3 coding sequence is TGCGCCAGCAGCTCGATAACGGCCGGGACAGAGCAGTTCTTC. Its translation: CASSSITAGTEQFF.

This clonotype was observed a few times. CDR3 residues: CATRQGGDQPQHF. In DNA form, the CDR3 reads TGTGCCACCAGACAGGGAGGCGATCAGCCCCAGCATTTT. The gene calls are TRBV6-5 and TRBJ1-5, with TRBD1 matching 7 bases. The CDR3 has 13 amino acids. Germline CDR1 reads MNHEY; CDR2 reads SVGAGI. J was trimmed by 5 bases and V by 10 bases; bases with no gene match: 8.

CDR3 protein: CSAKTAGSHGETRYF. Here the CDR3 DNA reads TGCAGTGCAAAGACGGCGGGATCACACGGGGAGACCCGGTACTTC. The chain employs TRBV20-1 and TRBJ2-7; D perhaps matches TRBD2 (6 bases). The CDR3 consists of 15 residues. Per germline, CDR1 DFQATT and CDR2 SNEGSKA (reference sequence). Trimming removed 6 bases at V and 12 bases at J, with 30 bases between.

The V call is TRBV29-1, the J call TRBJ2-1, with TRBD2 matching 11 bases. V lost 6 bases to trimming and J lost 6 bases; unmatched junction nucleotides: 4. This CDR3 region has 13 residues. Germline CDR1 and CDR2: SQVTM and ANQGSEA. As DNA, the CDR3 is TGCAGCGTGGGGGGGACTAGCGGCAATGAGCAGTTCTTC. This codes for CSVGGTSGNEQFF.

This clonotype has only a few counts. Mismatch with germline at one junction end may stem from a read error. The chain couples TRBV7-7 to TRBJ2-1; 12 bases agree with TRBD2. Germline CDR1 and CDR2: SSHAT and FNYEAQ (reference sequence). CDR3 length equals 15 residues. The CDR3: CASSPTSGRYNEQFF. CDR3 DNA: TGTGCTAGCAGCCCGACTAGCGGGAGATACAATGAGCAGTTCTTC.

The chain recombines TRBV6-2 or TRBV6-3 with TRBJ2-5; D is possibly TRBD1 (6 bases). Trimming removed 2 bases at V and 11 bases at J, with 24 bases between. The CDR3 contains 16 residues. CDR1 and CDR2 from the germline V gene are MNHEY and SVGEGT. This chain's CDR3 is CASSYPGRQGRNEQYF. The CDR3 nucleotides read TGTGCCAGCAGTTACCCTGGCCGCCAGGGGCGAAATGAGCAGTACTTC.

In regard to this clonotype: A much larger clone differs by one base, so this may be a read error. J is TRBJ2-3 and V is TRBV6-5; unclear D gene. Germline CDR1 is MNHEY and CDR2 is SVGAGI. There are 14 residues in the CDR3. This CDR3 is CASIYSSLGDTQYF. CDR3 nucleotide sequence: TGTGCCAGCATTTACTCTTCCTTGGGAGATACGCAGTATTTT.

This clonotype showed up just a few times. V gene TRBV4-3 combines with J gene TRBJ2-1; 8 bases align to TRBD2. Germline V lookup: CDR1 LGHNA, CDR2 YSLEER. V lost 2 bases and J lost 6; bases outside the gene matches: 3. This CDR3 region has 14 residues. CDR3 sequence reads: CASSQRGTSNEQFF. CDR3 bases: TGCGCCAGCAGCCAAAGAGGGACTAGCAATGAGCAGTTCTTC.

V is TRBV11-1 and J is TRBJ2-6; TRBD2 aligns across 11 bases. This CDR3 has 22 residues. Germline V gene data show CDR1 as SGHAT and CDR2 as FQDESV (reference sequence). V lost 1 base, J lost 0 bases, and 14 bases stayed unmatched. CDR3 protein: CASSLGQTSGAHPSSGANVLTF. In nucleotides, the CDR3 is TGTGCCAGCAGCTTAGGACAGACTAGCGGGGCGCACCCCAGCTCTGGGGCCAACGTCCTGACTTTC.

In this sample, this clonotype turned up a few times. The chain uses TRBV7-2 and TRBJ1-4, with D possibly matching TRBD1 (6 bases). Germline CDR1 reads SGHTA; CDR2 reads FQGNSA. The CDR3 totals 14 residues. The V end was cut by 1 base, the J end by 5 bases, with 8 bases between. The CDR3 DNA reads TGTGCCAGCAGCTTAGAAGGGGGGAATGAAAAACTGTTTTTT. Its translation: CASSLEGGNEKLFF.

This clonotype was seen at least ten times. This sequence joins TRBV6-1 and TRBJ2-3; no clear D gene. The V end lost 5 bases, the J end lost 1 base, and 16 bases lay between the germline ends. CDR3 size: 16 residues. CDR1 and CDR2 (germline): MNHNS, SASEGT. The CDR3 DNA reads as TGTGCCAGCAGTCCCGGCAGCCGTAGTGGCACAGATACGCAGTATTTT. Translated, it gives CASSPGSRSGTDTQYF.

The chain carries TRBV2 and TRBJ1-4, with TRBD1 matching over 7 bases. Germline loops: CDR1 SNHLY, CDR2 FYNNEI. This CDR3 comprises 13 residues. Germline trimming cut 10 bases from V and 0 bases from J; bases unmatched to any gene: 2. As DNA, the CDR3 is TGTGCCACTACAGGGGCAACTAATGAAAAACTGTTTTTT. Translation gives CATTGATNEKLFF.